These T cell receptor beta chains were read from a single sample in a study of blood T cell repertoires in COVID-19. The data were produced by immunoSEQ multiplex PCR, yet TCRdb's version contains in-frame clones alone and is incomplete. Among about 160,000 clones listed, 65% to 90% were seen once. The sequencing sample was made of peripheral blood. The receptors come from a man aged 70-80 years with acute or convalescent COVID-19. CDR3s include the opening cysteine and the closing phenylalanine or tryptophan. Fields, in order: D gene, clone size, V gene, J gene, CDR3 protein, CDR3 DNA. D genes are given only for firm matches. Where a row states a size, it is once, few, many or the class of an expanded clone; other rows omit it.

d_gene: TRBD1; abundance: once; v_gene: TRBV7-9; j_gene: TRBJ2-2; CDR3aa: CASSLVGTGNTGELFF; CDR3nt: TGTGCCAGCAGCTTAGTTGGGACAGGGAACACCGGGGAGCTGTTTTTT
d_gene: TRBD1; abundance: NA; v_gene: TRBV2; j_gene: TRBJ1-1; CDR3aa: CAIYPGGLNTEAFF; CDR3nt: TGTGCCATTTACCCAGGGGGCCTGAACACTGAAGCTTTCTTT
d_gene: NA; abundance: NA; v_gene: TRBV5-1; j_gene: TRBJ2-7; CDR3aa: CASSLEALAREQYF; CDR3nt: TGCGCCAGCAGCTTGGAGGCCCTAGCGAGGGAGCAGTACTTC
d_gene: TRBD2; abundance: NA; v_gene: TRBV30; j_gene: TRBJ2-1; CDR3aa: CAWSSSGRAGEQFF; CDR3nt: TGTGCCTGGAGTTCTAGCGGGAGGGCGGGTGAGCAGTTCTTC
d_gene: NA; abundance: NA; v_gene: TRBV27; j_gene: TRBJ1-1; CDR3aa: CASRAGLQNTEAFF; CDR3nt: TGTGCCAGCAGAGCGGGACTCCAGAACACTGAAGCTTTCTTT
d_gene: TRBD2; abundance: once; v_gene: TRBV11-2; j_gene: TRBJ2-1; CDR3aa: CASSLGVAGGRNEQFF; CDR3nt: TGTGCCAGCAGCTTAGGGGTAGCGGGAGGTAGGAACGAGCAGTTCTTC
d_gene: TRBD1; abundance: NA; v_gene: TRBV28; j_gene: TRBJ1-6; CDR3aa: CASSPSTGTNSPLHF; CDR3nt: TGTGCCAGCAGTCCATCGACAGGGACTAATTCACCCCTCCACTTT
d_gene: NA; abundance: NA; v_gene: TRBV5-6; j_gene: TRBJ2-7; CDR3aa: CASSKTVFEQYF; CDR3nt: TGTGCCAGCAGCAAGACAGTTTTCGAGCAGTACTTC
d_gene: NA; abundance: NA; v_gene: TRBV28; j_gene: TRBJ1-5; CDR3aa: CASRPPGYGNQPQHF; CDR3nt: TGTGCCAGCAGACCCCCGGGGTATGGGAATCAGCCCCAGCATTTT
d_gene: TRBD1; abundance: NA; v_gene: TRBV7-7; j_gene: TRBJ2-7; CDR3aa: CASSFNPGQGVTICEQYF; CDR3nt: TGTGCTAGCAGCTTTAATCCGGGACAGGGGGTGACGATTTGCGAGCAGTACTTC
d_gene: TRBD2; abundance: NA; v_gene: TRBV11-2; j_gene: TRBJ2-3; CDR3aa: CASSYGTSGGIGNTQYF; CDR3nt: TGTGCCAGCAGCTATGGGACTAGCGGGGGTATCGGGAATACGCAGTATTTT
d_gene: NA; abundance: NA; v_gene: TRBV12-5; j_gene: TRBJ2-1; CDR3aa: CASGLVPSEQFF; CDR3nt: TGTGCTAGTGGTTTGGTACCGAGTGAGCAGTTCTTC
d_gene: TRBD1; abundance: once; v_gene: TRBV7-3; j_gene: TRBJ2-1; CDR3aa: CASSLLRTGAYNEQFF; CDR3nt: TGTGCCAGCAGCTTATTAAGGACAGGGGCCTACAATGAGCAGTTCTTC
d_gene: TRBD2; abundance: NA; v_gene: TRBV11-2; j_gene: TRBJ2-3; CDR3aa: CASSLGSGSFDTQYF; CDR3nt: TGTGCCAGCAGCTTGGGTAGCGGGAGTTTTGATACGCAGTATTTT
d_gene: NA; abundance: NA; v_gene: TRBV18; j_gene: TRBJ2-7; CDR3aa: CASSSVNEQYF; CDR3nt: TGTGCCAGCTCATCAGTGAACGAGCAGTACTTC
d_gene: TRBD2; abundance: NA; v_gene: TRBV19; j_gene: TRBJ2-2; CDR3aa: CASSIGGRAVSGELFF; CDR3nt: TGTGCCAGTAGTATTGGAGGGAGGGCCGTTAGTGGGGAGCTGTTTTTT
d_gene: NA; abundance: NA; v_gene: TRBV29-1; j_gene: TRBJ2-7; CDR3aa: CSVVIGVHEQYF; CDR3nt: TGCAGCGTTGTAATAGGGGTCCACGAGCAGTACTTC
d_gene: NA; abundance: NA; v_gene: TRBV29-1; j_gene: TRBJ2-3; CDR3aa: CSVESTSTDTQYF; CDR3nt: TGCAGCGTTGAGAGTACTAGCACAGATACGCAGTATTTT
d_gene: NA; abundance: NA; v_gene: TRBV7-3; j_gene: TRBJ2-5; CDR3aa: CASSLNGQGGETQYF; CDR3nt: TGTGCCAGCAGCTTAAACGGTCAGGGGGGAGAGACCCAGTACTTC
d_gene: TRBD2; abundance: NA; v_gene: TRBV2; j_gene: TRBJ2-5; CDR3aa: CASRRLAGGQETQYF; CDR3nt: TGTGCCAGCAGACGACTAGCGGGAGGCCAAGAGACCCAGTACTTC
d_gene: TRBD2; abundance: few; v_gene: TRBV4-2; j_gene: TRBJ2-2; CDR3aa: CASSPITSGLGELFF; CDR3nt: TGTGCCAGCAGCCCTATAACTAGCGGGCTCGGGGAGCTGTTTTTT
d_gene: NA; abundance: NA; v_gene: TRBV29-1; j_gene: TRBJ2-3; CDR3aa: CSLPGQTSTDTQYF; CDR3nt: TGCAGCTTACCGGGACAAACTAGCACAGATACGCAGTATTTT
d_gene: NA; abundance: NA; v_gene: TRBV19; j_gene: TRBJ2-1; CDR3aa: CASSITENEQFF; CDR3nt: TGTGCCAGTAGTATTACTGAAAATGAGCAGTTCTTC
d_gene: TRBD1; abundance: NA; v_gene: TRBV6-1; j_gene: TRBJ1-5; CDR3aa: CASSDNRGLNQPQHF; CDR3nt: TGTGCCAGCAGTGACAACAGGGGGCTCAATCAGCCCCAGCATTTT
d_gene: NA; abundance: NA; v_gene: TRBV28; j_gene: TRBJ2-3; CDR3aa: CASSSSNGITDTQYF; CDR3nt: TGTGCCAGCAGTTCCTCTAACGGGATAACAGATACGCAGTATTTT
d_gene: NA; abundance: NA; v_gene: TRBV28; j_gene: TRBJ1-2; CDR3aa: CASSSPSGGGGYTF; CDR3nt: TGTGCCAGCAGTTCCCCGAGCGGCGGCGGTGGCTACACCTTC
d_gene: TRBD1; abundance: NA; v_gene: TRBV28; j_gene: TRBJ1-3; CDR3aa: CASRRTGASGNTIYF; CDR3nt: TGTGCCAGCAGAAGGACAGGGGCCTCTGGAAACACCATATATTTT
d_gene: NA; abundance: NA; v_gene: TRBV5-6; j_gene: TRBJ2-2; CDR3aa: CASSFISGTGELFF; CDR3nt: TGTGCCAGCAGCTTCATAAGCGGAACCGGGGAGCTGTTTTTT
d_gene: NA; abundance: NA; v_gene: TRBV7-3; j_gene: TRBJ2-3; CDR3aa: CASSRPRIVGRGTDTQYF; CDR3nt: TGTGCCAGCAGCCGCCCGAGGATCGTCGGGAGAGGGACAGATACGCAGTATTTT
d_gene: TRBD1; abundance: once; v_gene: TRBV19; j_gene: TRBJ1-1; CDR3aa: CASSIRDRPQIFNTEAFF; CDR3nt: TGTGCCAGTAGTATTCGGGACAGGCCCCAGATATTTAACACTGAAGCTTTCTTT
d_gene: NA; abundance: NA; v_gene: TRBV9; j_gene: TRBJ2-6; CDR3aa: CASTQGNPSGANVLTF; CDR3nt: TGTGCCAGCACTCAGGGGAACCCCTCTGGGGCCAACGTCCTGACTTTC
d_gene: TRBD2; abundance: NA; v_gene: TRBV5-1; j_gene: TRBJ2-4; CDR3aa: CASSLGASGTLGNIQYF; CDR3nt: TGCGCCAGCAGCTTGGGCGCTAGCGGGACCCTCGGAAACATTCAGTACTTC
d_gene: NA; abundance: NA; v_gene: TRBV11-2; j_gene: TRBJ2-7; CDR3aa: CASSSVPSYEQYF; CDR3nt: TGTGCCAGCAGCTCCGTTCCCTCCTACGAGCAGTACTTC
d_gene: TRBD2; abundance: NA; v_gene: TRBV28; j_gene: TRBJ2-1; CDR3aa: CASSLAGVSYNEQFF; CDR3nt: TGTGCCAGCAGTCTAGCGGGAGTATCCTACAATGAGCAGTTCTTC
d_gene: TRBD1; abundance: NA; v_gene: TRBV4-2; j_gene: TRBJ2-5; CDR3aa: CASSQEDRGGETQYF; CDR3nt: TGTGCCAGCAGCCAAGAGGACAGGGGAGGGGAGACCCAGTACTTC
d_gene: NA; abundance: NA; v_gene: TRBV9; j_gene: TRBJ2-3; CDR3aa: CASNYGIGSTDTQYF; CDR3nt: TGTGCCAGCAACTACGGCATTGGGAGCACAGATACGCAGTATTTT
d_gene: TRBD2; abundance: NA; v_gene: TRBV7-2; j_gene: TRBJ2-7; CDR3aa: CASSLEAGAISYEQYF; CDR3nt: TGTGCCAGCAGCTTAGAAGCGGGAGCAATCTCCTACGAGCAGTACTTC
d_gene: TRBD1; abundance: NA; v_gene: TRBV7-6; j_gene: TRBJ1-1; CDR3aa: CASSLVPGRGEEFYEAFF; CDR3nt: TGTGCCAGCAGCTTAGTTCCTGGCAGGGGGGAAGAATTTTATGAAGCTTTCTTT
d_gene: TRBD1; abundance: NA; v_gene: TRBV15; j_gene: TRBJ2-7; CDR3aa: CATSRETGSSYEQYF; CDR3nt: TGTGCCACCAGCAGAGAGACAGGGTCCTCCTACGAGCAGTACTTC
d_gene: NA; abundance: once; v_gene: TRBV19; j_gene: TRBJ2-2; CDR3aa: CASSISGVNTGELFF; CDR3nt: TGTGCCAGTAGTATTAGTGGAGTAAACACCGGGGAGCTGTTTTTT
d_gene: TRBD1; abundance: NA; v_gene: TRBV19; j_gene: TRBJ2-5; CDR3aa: CASSNPGTGGETQYF; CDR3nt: TGTGCCAGTAGTAACCCCGGAACAGGGGGAGAGACCCAGTACTTC
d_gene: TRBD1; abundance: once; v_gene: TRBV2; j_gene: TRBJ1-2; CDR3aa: CASSGTGAGYTF; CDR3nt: TGTGCCAGCAGCGGTACAGGGGCCGGCTACACCTTC
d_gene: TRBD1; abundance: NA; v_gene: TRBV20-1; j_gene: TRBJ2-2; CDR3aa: CSASQNRPGGANTGELFF; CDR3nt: TGCAGTGCTAGTCAAAACCGGCCAGGGGGCGCGAACACCGGGGAGCTGTTTTTT
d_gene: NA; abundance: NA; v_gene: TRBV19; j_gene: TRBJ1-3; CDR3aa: CASSTGFSGNTIYF; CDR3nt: TGTGCCAGTAGTACAGGGTTCTCTGGAAACACCATATATTTT
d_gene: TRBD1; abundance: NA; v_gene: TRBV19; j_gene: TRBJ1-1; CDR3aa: CASTVGNRGNTEAFF; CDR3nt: TGTGCCAGTACCGTCGGCAACAGGGGGAACACTGAAGCTTTCTTT